One T cell receptor beta chain is described in this entry. The specificity of this receptor is unknown. Per-base quality was not reported, and no clone a single base away is much larger than it. The CDR3 measures 18 amino acids from cysteine to phenylalanine. This entry keeps only the CDR3 DNA: 54 bases, framed from base 1. The junction shows trimming of 4 bases on V and 9 bases on J, and the gene matches do not reach 16 bases of it. For CDR1 and CDR2, the germline V gene lists SNHLY and FYNNEI. The data originate from a study of technical replicates of blood from a handful of donors (dated by TCRdb to 2016 to 2017). Library creation used the immunoSEQ multiplex PCR assay. TCRdb took this table from immuneACCESS and kept in-frame rearrangements with V and J called. Such tables lack part of the clones; where checked against another copy, unresolved V genes explain under half of the gap, and the rest is unexplained. The sample table shows approximately 70,000 clones, and around 95% are seen once. The ten most abundant clones make up about 0.4% of the sample.

The sequence derives from a human donor in good health. The rearrangement combines TRBV2 with TRBJ2-1, with 12 bases aligning to TRBD2. Source material: T cells isolated from PBMCs. The CDR3 protein is CASSGMPSGRAGVGEQFF. The DNA sequence is given as TGTGCCAGCAGTGGGATGCCTAGCGGGAGGGCCGGGGTGGGTGAGCAGTTCTTC.